Below, 9 T cell receptor beta chains from the same sample are listed, as sequenced in a study of shared clonotypes between healthy human individuals. Clones were read by immunoSEQ multiplex PCR, and TCRdb kept only the in-frame ones, dropping some. The sample includes some 380,000 clones, approximately 97% of them seen just once. The sample taken for sequencing was memory CD8+ T cells sorted from blood. Subset defined: CD45RO+ cells pooled with CCR7-negative TemRA cells. The receptors originated from a man between 25 and 39 years old in good health.

The V gene is TRBV5-6, the J gene TRBJ1-1; 7 bases line up with TRBD1. This CDR3 region has 14 residues. Losses at the gene ends were 3 bases for V and 4 bases for J; bases not matched to a gene: 6. Germline values: CDR1 SGHDT, CDR2 YYEEEE. CDR3 in amino acids: CASSSDRRGTEAFF. The CDR3, as DNA: TGTGCCAGCAGCTCGGACAGGAGGGGCACTGAAGCTTTCTTT.

Concerning this clone itself: An end of the junction differs from the germline gene, which may be a read error. J is TRBJ2-1 and V is TRBV7-7; TRBD2 agrees at 12 bases. The CDR3 totals 14 residues. Germline V gene data show CDR1 as SSHAT and CDR2 as FNYEAQ (reference sequence). CDR3 nucleotide sequence: TGTGCTAGCAGCACTAGCGGGAGGTACAATGAGCAGTTCTTC. As protein: CASSTSGRYNEQFF.

The chain uses TRBV7-9 and TRBJ2-3, with a tentative D call TRBD2 (5 bases). The CDR3 runs 15 residues. Germline V gives CDR1 SEHNR, CDR2 FQNEAQ (reference sequence). Trimming stripped 5 bases from V and 2 bases from J, with 14 bases between. CDR3 DNA sequence: TGTGCCAGCAGCGCGCGGCTGAGGGACACAGATACGCAGTATTTT. It codes for CASSARLRDTDTQYF.

The chain joins TRBV19 to TRBJ2-7; 10 bases match TRBD1. V shed 6 bases, J shed 6 bases, and the junction held 5 bases outside the gene matches. CDR1 and CDR2 from the germline V gene are LNHDA and SQIVND (reference sequence). CDR3 length: 13 residues. The DNA for the CDR3 is TGTGCCAGTAGCCCGACAGGGGGCAGCGAGCAGTACTTC. Amino acids: CASSPTGGSEQYF.

The chain carries TRBV9 and TRBJ2-2; 13 nucleotides agree with TRBD2. There are 15 residues in the CDR3. CDR1 is SGDLS, CDR2 YYNGEE, per germline. The V segment lost 4 bases and the J segment 5 bases; nucleotides outside the gene matches: 2. CDR3 coding DNA: TGTGCCAGCAGCCCGACTAGCGGGAGGACCGGGGAGCTGTTTTTT. Encoded protein: CASSPTSGRTGELFF.

This chain uses TRBV13 with TRBJ2-7; 8 nucleotides line up with TRBD1. Germline loops: CDR1 PRHDT, CDR2 FYEKMQ (reference sequence). The length of the CDR3 is 15 residues. Trimming removed 4 bases from V and 2 bases from J; junction bases left unmatched: 7. The CDR3 DNA is TGTGCCAGCAGCTCAGGGGGCGAAGGCGCCTACGAGCAGTACTTC. Its translation: CASSSGGEGAYEQYF.

A single count supports this clone. The genes are TRBV10-3 and TRBJ2-2; D remains unclear. CDR3 length equals 13 residues. Trimming removed 2 bases at V and 6 bases at J, with 7 bases between. The germline V gene has CDR1 ENHRY and CDR2 SYGVKD. The CDR3 DNA sequence: TGTGCCATCAGTGAGCGGGCCTCCGGGGAGCTGTTTTTT. This translates into CAISERASGELFF.

The chain has TRBV5-1 and TRBJ1-2, with unresolved D. The germline V and J ends were trimmed by 5 bases and 0 bases, with 11 bases remaining between them. Germline CDR1 reads SGHRS; CDR2 reads YFSETQ. This CDR3 spans 14 amino acids. CDR3: CASSRGGTNYGYTF. The DNA for the CDR3 is TGCGCCAGCAGTCGAGGAGGGACTAACTATGGCTACACCTTC.

This chain links TRBV5-1 with TRBJ2-3, with 10 bases identical to TRBD2. The V segment lost 2 bases and the J segment 6 bases; nucleotides outside the gene matches: 18. The V gene's germline CDR1 is SGHRS and CDR2 YFSETQ. The length of the CDR3 is 19 residues. The CDR3 DNA follows: TGCGCCAGCAGCTTAGTACCTAGCGGGAGTGTTAGACATCCGGATACGCAGTATTTT. Its translation is CASSLVPSGSVRHPDTQYF.